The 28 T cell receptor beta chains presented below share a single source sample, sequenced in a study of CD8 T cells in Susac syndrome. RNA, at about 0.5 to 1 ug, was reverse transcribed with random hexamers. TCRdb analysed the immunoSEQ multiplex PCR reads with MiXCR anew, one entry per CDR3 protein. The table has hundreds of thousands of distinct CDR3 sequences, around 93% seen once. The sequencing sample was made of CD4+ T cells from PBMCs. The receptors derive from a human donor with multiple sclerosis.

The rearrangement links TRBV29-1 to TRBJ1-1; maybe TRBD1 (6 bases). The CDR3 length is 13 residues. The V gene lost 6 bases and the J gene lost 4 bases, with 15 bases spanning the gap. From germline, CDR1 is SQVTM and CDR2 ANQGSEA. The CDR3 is CSVFTGAVTEAFF. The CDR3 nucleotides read TGCAGCGTCTTCACGGGGGCTGTCACTGAAGCTTTCTTT.

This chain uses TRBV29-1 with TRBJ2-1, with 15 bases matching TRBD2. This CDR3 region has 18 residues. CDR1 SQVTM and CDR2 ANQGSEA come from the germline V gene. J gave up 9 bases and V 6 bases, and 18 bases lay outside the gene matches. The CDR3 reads CSVRKGLAGGEVISEQFF. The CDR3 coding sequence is TGCAGCGTGAGGAAGGGACTAGCGGGAGGTGAGGTTATAAGTGAGCAGTTCTTC.

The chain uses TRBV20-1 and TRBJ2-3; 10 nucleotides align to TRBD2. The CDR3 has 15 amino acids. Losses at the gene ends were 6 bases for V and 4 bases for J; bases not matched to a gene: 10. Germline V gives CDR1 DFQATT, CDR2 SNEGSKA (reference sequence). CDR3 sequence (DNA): TGCAGTGCCCACCTCCGAAGCGGGGGGGCAGATACGCAGTATTTT. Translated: CSAHLRSGGADTQYF.

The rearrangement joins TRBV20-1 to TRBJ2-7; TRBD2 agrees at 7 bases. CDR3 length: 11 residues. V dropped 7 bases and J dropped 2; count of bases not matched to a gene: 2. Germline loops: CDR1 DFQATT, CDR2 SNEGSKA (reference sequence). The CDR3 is CSGTSPYEQYV. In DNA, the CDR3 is TGCAGTGGGACTAGTCCCTACGAGCAGTACGTC.

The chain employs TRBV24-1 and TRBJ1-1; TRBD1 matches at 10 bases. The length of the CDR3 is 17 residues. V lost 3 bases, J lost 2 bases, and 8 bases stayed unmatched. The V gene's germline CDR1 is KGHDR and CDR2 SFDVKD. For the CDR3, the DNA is TGTGCCACCAGTGATCGGGACAGGGGAAGAGGTAACACTGAAGCTTTCTTT. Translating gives CATSDRDRGRGNTEAFF.

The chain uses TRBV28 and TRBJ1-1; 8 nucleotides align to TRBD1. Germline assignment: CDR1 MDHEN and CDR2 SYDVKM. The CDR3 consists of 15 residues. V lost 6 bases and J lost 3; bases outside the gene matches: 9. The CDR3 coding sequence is TGTGCCAGCAGACAATCCTACAGGGGGGACACTGAAGCTTTCTTT. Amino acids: CASRQSYRGDTEAFF.

The CDR3 is CASRSASGRTDTQYF. The CDR3 DNA reads TGTGCCAGTAGGAGCGCTAGCGGTCGCACAGATACGCAGTATTTT. This sequence joins TRBV19 and TRBJ2-3, with 7 bases identical to TRBD2. The germline gives CDR1 LNHDA, CDR2 SQIVND (reference sequence). CDR3 length equals 15 residues. V lost 6 bases, J lost 1 base, and 7 bases stayed unmatched.

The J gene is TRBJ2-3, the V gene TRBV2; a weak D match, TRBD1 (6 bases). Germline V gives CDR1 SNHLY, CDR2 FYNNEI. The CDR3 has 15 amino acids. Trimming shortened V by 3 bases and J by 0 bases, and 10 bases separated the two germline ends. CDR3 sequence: CASSEDRFSTDTQYF. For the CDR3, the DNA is TGTGCCAGCAGTGAGGACAGATTTAGCACAGATACGCAGTATTTT.

The DNA of the CDR3 is TGTGCCACCAGCAGACCGAACCGGGGCGTTGCAACTAATGAAAAACTGTTTTTT. Its protein is CATSRPNRGVATNEKLFF. The V call is TRBV15, the J call TRBJ1-4, with D possibly being TRBD1 (5 bases). This CDR3 has 18 amino acids. Germline V gives CDR1 LNHNV, CDR2 YYDKDF (reference sequence). Trimming cost V 2 bases and J 0 bases, with 16 bases left between them.

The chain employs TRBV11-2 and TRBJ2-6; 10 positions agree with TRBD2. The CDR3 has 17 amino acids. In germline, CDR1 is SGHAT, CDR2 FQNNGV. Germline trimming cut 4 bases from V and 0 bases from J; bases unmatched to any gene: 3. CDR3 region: CASSWTSGFSGANVLTF. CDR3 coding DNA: TGTGCCAGCAGCTGGACTAGCGGATTCTCTGGGGCCAACGTCCTGACTTTC.

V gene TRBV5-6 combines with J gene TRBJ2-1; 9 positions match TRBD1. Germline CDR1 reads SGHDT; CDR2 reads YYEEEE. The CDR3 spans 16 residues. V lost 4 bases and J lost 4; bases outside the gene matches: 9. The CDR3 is CASSMGQGRVYNEQFF. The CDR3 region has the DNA TGTGCCAGCAGCATGGGACAGGGCAGGGTGTACAATGAGCAGTTCTTC.

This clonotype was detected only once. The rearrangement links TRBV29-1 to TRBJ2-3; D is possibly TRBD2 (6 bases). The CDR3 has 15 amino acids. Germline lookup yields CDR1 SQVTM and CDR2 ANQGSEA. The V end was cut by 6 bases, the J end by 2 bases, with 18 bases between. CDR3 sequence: CSVSLAGVFTDTQYF. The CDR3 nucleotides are TGCAGCGTCTCACTAGCCGGCGTCTTCACAGATACGCAGTATTTT.

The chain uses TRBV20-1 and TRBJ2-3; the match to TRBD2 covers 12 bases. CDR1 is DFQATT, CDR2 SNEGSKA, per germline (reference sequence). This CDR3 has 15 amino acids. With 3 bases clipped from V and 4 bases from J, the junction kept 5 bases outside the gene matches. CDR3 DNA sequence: TGCAGTGCTAGGGATCCTAGCGGGGGGGCAGATACGCAGTATTTT. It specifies CSARDPSGGADTQYF.

The CDR3: CAWSRTGVHTEAFF. The DNA for the CDR3 is TGTGCCTGGAGTCGCACAGGGGTACACACTGAAGCTTTCTTT. This chain links TRBV30 with TRBJ1-1, with TRBD1 matching 7 bases. V trimming: 2 bases; J trimming: 3 bases; junction bases outside the gene matches: 6. The CDR3 has 14 residues. Germline loops: CDR1 GTSNPN, CDR2 SVGIG (reference sequence).

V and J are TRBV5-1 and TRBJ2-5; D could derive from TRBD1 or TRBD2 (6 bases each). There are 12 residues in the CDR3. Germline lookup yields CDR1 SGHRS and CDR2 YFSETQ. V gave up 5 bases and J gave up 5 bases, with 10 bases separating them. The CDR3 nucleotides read TGCGCCAGCAGGGGGGGCTCCGAGACCCAGTACTTC. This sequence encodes CASRGGSETQYF.

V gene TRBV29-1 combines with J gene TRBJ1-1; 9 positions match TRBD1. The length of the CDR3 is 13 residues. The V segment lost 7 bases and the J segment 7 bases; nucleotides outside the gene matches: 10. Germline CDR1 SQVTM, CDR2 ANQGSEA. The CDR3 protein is CSGRTGVRGEAFF. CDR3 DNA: TGCAGCGGCAGGACAGGGGTGAGGGGTGAAGCTTTCTTT.

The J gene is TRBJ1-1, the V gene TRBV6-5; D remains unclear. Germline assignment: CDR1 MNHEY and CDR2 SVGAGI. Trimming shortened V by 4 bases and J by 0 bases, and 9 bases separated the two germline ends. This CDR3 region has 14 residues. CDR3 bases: TGTGCCAGCAGTTTCCGACAAGTGAACACTGAAGCTTTCTTT. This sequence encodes CASSFRQVNTEAFF.

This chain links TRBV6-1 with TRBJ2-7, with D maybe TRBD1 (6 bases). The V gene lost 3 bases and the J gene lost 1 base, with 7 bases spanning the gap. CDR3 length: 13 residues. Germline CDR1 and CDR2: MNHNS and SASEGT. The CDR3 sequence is CASSDRGSYEQYV. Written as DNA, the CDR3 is TGTGCCAGCAGTGACAGGGGATCCTACGAGCAGTACGTC.

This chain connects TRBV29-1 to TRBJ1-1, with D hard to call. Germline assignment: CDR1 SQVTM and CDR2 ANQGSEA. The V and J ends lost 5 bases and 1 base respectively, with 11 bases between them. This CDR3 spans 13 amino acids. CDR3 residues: CSVSNSRNTEAFF. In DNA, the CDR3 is TGCAGCGTTTCCAACAGCAGGAACACTGAAGCTTTCTTT.

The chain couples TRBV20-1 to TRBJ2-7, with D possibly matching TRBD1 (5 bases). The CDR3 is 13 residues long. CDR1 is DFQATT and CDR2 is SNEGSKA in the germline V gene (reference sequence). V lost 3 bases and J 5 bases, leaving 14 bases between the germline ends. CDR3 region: CSARGQGGDEQYF. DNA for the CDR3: TGCAGTGCTAGGGGCCAGGGTGGGGACGAGCAGTACTTC.

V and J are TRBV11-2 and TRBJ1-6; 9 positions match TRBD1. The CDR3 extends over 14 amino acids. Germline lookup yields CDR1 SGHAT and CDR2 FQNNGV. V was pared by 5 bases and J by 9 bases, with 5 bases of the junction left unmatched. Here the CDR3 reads CASSTSDRGSPLHF. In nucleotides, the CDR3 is TGTGCCAGCAGCACGTCGGACAGGGGTTCACCCCTCCACTTT.

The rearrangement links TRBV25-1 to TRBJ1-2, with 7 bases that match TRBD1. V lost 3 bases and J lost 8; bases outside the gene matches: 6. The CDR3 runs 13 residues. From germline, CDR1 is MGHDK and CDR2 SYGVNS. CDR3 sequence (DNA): TGTGCCAGCAGTGACAATCGGGACAGCGGCTACACCTTC. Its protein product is CASSDNRDSGYTF.

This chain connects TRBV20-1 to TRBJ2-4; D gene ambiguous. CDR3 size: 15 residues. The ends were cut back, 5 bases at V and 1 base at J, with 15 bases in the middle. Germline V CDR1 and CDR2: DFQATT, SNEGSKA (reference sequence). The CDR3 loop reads CSALSSGLAKNIQYF. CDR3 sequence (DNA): TGCAGTGCTCTTTCGTCCGGCCTGGCCAAAAACATTCAGTACTTC.

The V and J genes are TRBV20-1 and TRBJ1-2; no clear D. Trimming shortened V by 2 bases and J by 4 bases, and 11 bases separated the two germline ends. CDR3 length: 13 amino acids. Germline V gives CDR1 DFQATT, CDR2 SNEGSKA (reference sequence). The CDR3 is CSARTLRGYGYTF. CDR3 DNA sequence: TGCAGTGCTAGAACCCTTCGGGGCTATGGCTACACCTTC.

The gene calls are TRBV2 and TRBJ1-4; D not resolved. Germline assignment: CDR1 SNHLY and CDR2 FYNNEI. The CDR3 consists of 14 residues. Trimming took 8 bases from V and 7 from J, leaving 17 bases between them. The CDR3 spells CASLRLPGGEKLFF. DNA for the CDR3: TGTGCCAGCCTCCGTCTACCCGGCGGTGAAAAACTGTTTTTT.

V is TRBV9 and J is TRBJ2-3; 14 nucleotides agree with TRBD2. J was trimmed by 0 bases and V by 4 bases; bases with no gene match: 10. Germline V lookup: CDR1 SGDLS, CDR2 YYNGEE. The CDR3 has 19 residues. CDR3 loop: CASSPRLAGGGTSTDTQYF. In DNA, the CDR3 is TGTGCCAGCAGCCCTCGACTAGCGGGAGGGGGAACAAGCACAGATACGCAGTATTTT. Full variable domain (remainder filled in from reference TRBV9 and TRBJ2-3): DSGVTQTPKHLITATGQRVTLRCSPRSGDLSVYWYQQSLDQGLQFLIQYYNGEERAKGNILERFSAQQFPDLHSELNLSSLELGDSALYFCASSPRLAGGGTSTDTQYFGPGTRLTVL.

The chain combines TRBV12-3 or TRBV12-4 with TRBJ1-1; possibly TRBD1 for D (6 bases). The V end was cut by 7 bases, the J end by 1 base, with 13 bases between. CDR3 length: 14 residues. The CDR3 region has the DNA TGTGCCAGCATCCCGGGGGGGCCGAACACTGAAGCTTTCTTT. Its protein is CASIPGGPNTEAFF.

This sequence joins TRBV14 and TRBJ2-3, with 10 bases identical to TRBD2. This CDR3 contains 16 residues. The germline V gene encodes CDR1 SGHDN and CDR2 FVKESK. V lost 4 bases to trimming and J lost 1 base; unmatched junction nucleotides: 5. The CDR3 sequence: CASSLHSGRGTDTQYF. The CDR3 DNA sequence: TGTGCCAGCAGCCTTCACAGCGGGAGGGGCACAGATACGCAGTATTTT. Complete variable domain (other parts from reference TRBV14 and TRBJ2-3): EAGVTQFPSHSVIEKGQTVTLRCDPISGHDNLYWYRRVMGKEIKFLLHFVKESKQDESGMPNNRFLAERTGGTYSTLKVQPAELEDSGVYFCASSLHSGRGTDTQYFGPGTRLTVL.